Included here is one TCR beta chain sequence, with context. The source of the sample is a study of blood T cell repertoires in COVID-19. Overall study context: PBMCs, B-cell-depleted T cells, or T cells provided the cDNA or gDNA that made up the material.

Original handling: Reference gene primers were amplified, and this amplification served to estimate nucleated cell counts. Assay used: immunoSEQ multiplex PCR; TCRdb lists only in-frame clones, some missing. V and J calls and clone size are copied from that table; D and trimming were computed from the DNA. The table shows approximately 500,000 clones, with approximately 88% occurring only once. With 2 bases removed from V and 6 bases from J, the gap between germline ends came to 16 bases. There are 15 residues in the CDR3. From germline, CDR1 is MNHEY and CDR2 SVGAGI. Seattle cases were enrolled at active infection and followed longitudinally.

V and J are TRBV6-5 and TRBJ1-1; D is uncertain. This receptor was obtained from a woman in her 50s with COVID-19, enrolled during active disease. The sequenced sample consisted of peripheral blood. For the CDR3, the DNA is TGTGCCAGCAGTTACGTCACTAGTGGAATCGCTGAAGCTTTCTTT. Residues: CASSYVTSGIAEAFF.